Described below is a single T cell receptor (beta chain) sequence and its context. Germline lookup yields CDR1 SNHLY and CDR2 FYNNEI. The length of the CDR3 is 16 residues. The V and J ends lost 6 bases and 4 bases, in that order; junction bases with no gene match: 8. In the study's own analysis: The assay estimated nucleated cells by amplifying reference gene primers. The assay was immunoSEQ multiplex PCR, and TCRdb's table has in-frame clones only and misses some. The D gene and trimming were derived from the DNA, and the V and J assignments and clone size from that table. This table holds 100,000 to 110,000 clones, approximately 87% found once. This record comes from a study of blood T cell repertoires in COVID-19. Study-level background: T cells, B-cell-depleted T cells, or PBMCs provided the cDNA or gDNA that served as material.

The sample consisted of peripheral blood. The chain recombines TRBV2 with TRBJ1-4; the match to TRBD1 covers 10 bases. The receptor comes from a human donor in a cohort sampled during active COVID-19. CDR3 DNA: TGTGCCAGCAGGACAGGGGGCGGGAAAGTTAATGAAAAACTGTTTTTT. Translating gives CASRTGGGKVNEKLFF.